These T cell receptor beta chains were read from a single sample in a study of CD8 T cells in ankylosing spondylitis. TCRdb re-called the 5' RACE reads with MiXCR, one entry per CDR3 protein. The profile covers fewer than 200,000 distinct CDR3 sequences, with roughly 18% appearing a single time and approximately 7.8% taken by the ten largest. Material for sequencing was blood, either unsorted or a sorted T cell fraction (not recorded which). Source of these receptors: a male donor with ankylosing spondylitis or in good health (not recorded which). CDR3s include the opening cysteine and the closing phenylalanine or tryptophan.

J | V | CDR3
TRBJ2-5 | TRBV12-3/TRBV12-4 | CASSWSAGTPETQYF
TRBJ2-6 | TRBV18 | CASSQGTGSSGANVLTF
TRBJ1-4 | TRBV29-1 | CSVALVDSNEKLFF
TRBJ1-5 | TRBV6-5 | CASSYATLDGNQPQHF
TRBJ1-1 | TRBV5-5 | CASSFTAQNTEAFF
TRBJ2-1 | TRBV5-1 | CASSEGLSYNEQFF
TRBJ2-3 | TRBV30 | CAWSTTDTQYF
TRBJ2-6 | TRBV7-3 | CASSPVGHSSGANVLTF
TRBJ2-7 | TRBV9 | CASSRSGTDYEQYF
TRBJ1-2 | TRBV4-2 | CASSQEDRGPYGYTF
TRBJ1-5 | TRBV5-1 | CASSRVPGQPQHF
TRBJ2-7 | TRBV20-1 | CSATVAGTSGQYEQYF
TRBJ2-6 | TRBV5-5 | CASSSLQGALSGANVLTF
TRBJ1-4 | TRBV6-1 | CASRIGTGPNEKLFF
TRBJ1-6 | TRBV12-3/TRBV12-4 | CASSLNRNESPLHF
TRBJ2-2 | TRBV3-1 | CASSQAHFLGTGRTGELFF
TRBJ2-3 | TRBV7-3 | CASSLTAGTTDTQYF
TRBJ2-7 | TRBV10-3 | CAISDGSGRAYSYEQYF
TRBJ1-1 | TRBV6-5 | CASSYSRWDRAHTEAFF
TRBJ2-4 | TRBV12-3/TRBV12-4 | CASSLLRELDKNIQYF
TRBJ1-2 | TRBV5-1 | CATAPGTAFLGYTF
TRBJ1-2 | TRBV7-9 | CASSQAGNGGYTF
TRBJ2-1 | TRBV5-1 | CASRYRVGNSYNEQFF
TRBJ1-5 | TRBV12-3/TRBV12-4 | CASSPQSNQPQHF
TRBJ2-7 | TRBV7-6 | CASSPTAYEQYF
TRBJ2-7 | TRBV5-1 | CASSFSSVLYEQYF
TRBJ2-3 | TRBV5-5 | CASSYGLGRDTQYF
TRBJ1-2 | TRBV6-5 | CASSYRGGDYGYTF
TRBJ2-7 | TRBV29-1 | CSVELLANKEQYF
TRBJ2-7 | TRBV28 | CASSLPGAYEQYF
TRBJ2-7 | TRBV5-4 | CASSLGHRVYEQYF
TRBJ2-5 | TRBV7-2 | CASSLMVSAGGSETQYF
TRBJ2-5 | TRBV29-1 | CSARRGVGETQYF
TRBJ2-7 | TRBV13 | CASSLRRGAYEQYF
TRBJ2-2 | TRBV30 | CAWSRNRQLGRTGELFF
TRBJ2-1 | TRBV20-1 | CSALPTSGRYNEQFF
TRBJ2-7 | TRBV20-1 | CSARQTGTGPTEQYF
TRBJ2-7 | TRBV3-1 | CASSRDRVYEQYF
TRBJ2-3 | TRBV28 | CASSLSAAGAYF
TRBJ2-1 | TRBV5-1 | CASSDRSDEQFF
TRBJ1-1 | TRBV5-1 | CASSTEGHTEAFF
TRBJ1-4 | TRBV29-1 | CSVEDRDRNEKLFF
TRBJ2-1 | TRBV24-1 | CATSDFGQGKNEQFF
TRBJ2-4 | TRBV7-2 | CASSLMAAAGTGESF
TRBJ1-2 | TRBV12-3/TRBV12-4 | CASSPGAGIGGYTF
TRBJ2-1 | TRBV7-2 | CASSLSSGRGSYNEQFF
TRBJ2-1 | TRBV20-1 | CSARDPNRLLYNEQFF
TRBJ1-2 | TRBV29-1 | CSVAGQGHGYTF